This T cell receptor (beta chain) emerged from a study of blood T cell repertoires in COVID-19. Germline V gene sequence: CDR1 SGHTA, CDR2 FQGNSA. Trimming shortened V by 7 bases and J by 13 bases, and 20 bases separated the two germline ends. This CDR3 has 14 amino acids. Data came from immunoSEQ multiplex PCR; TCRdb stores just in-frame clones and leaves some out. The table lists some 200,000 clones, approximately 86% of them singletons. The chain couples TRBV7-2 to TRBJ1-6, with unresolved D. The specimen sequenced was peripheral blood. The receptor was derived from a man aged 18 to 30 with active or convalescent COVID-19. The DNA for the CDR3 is TGTGCCAGCACCCCAAAGCCCGGGTTCCACCCCCTCCACTTT. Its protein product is CASTPKPGFHPLHF.